Below, one T cell receptor (beta chain) is given with its context. Only in-frame clones appear in the TCRdb table, and some are missing; sequencing was by immunoSEQ multiplex PCR. The sample consists of fewer than 85,000 clones, 85% to 95% of them appearing once. This sample was taken from a study of siplizumab effects on memory and regulatory T cells. This clonotype was sampled from a human donor in good health. The sequenced material came from CD8+ T cells sorted from blood.

The CDR3 coding sequence is TGTGCCAGCAGCTCGCTCCCGGGGGAGCAGTACTTC. Its translation is CASSSLPGEQYF. The chain is built from TRBV6-5 and TRBJ2-7; a weak D match, TRBD2 (5 bases). The germline V gene encodes CDR1 MNHEY and CDR2 SVGAGI. The length of the CDR3 is 12 residues. V lost 6 bases to trimming and J lost 7 bases, with 13 bases between them.